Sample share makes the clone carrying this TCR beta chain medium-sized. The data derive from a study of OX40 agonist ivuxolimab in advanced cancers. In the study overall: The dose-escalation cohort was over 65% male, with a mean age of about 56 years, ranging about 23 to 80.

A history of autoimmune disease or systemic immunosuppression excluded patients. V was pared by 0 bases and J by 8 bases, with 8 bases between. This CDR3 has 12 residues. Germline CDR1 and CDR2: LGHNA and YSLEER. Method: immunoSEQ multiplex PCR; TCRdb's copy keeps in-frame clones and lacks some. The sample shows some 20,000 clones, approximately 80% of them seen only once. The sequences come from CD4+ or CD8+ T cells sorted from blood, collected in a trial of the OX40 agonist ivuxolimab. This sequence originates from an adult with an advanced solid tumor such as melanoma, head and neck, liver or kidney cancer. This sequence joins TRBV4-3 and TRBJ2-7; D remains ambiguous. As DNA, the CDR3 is TGCGCCAGCAGCCAAGATATGGAGCAGCAGTACTTC. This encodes CASSQDMEQQYF.